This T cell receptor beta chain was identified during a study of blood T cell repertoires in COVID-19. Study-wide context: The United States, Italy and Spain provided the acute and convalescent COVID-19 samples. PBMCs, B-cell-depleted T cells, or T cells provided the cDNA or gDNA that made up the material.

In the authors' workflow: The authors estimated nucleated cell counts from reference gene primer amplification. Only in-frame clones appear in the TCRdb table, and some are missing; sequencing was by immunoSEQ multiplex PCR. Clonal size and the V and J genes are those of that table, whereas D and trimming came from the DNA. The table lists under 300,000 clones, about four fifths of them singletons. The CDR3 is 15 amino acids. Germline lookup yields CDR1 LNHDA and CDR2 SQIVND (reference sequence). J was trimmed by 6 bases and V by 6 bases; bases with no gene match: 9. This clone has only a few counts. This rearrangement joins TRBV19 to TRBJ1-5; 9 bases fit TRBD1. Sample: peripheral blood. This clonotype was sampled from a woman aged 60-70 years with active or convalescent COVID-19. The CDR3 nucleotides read TGTGCCAGTAGGAGGACAGGGGAAGGGGGTCAGCCCCAGCATTTT. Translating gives CASRRTGEGGQPQHF.